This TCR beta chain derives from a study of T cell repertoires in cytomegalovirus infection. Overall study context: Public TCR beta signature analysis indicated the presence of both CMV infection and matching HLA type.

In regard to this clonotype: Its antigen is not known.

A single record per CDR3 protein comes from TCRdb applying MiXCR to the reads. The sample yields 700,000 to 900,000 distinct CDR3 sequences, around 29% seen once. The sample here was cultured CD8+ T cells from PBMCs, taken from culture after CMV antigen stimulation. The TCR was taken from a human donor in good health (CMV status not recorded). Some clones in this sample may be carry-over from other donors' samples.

The CDR3 spells CASSLARSELAGGPVPHEQFF. DNA of the CDR3: TGTGCCAGCAGCTTAGCGCGGTCGGAACTAGCGGGGGGGCCGGTCCCTCATGAGCAGTTCTTC. The chain uses TRBV7-9 and TRBJ2-1, with TRBD2 matching 13 bases. The germline V gene has CDR1 SEHNR and CDR2 FQNEAQ (reference sequence). The trim removed 0 bases at V and 8 bases at J, leaving 19 bases unmatched. CDR3 length: 21 residues.